These 10 T cell receptor beta chains were sequenced from one sample in a study of CD8+ T cells in alopecia areata. Following RNA extraction, reverse transcription yielded cDNA that acted as the sequencing template. The assay was immunoSEQ multiplex PCR, and TCRdb's table has in-frame clones only and misses some. The top ten clones hold less than 4% of a sample with some 200,000 clones, about 60% of them seen once. Treatment here: oral pan-JAK inhibitor, 5-10 mg twice daily. The sample here was CD4+ T cells sorted from blood, taken at week 4, from a patient treated with tofacitinib. Receptors were obtained from a human donor with alopecia areata.

The CDR3 spells CASSPMDGTYEQYF. The CDR3 DNA follows: TGTGCCAGCAGCCCCATGGACGGAACCTACGAGCAGTACTTC. The chain joins TRBV7-9 to TRBJ2-7; D is uncertain. Germline V gives CDR1 SEHNR, CDR2 FQNEAQ (reference sequence). With 5 bases removed from V and 2 bases from J, the gap between germline ends came to 13 bases. The CDR3 loop spans 14 amino acids.

V and J are TRBV30 and TRBJ1-2, with 8 bases identical to TRBD1. Trimming took 1 base from V and 1 from J; bases not matched to a gene: 2. The length of the CDR3 is 14 residues. CDR1 and CDR2 (germline): GTSNPN, SVGIG (reference sequence). CDR3 DNA: TGTGCCTGGAGTGGGACAGGGCATAACTATGGCTACACCTTC. It is translated as CAWSGTGHNYGYTF.

This clone was recorded once. This rearrangement joins TRBV28 to TRBJ2-1, with 12 bases fitting TRBD2. CDR1 and CDR2 (germline): MDHEN, SYDVKM. Losses at the gene ends were 4 bases for V and 4 bases for J; bases not matched to a gene: 2. This CDR3 region has 15 residues. This CDR3 is CASSSSGGAYNEQFF. As DNA, the CDR3 is TGTGCCAGCAGTTCTAGCGGGGGGGCTTACAATGAGCAGTTCTTC.

The V gene is TRBV6-5, the J gene TRBJ1-2, with D perhaps matching TRBD1 (5 bases). CDR1 MNHEY and CDR2 SVGAGI come from the germline V gene. V lost 6 bases to trimming and J lost 8 bases, with 16 bases between them. The CDR3 loop spans 13 amino acids. In DNA form, the CDR3 reads TGTGCCAGCAGGAAGGGGACGGGAGGGGGCTACACCTTC. It translates to CASRKGTGGGYTF.

The rearrangement joins TRBV5-6 to TRBJ2-4; the D gene is possibly TRBD1 (6 bases). The CDR3 covers 13 residues. V gave up 4 bases and J gave up 7 bases, with 12 bases separating them. Germline CDR1 reads SGHDT; CDR2 reads YYEEEE. The CDR3 DNA sequence: TGTGCCAGCAGCCAAGTTAGGGGGAACATTCAGTACTTC. It specifies CASSQVRGNIQYF.

CDR3 in amino acids: CSVLDRRDTGELFF. Written as DNA, the CDR3 is TGCAGCGTTCTGGACCGCAGAGACACCGGGGAGCTGTTTTTT. This chain links TRBV29-1 with TRBJ2-2; no clear D gene. The germline V gene has CDR1 SQVTM and CDR2 ANQGSEA. V was clipped by 5 bases and J by 3 bases, with 13 bases between them. The CDR3 has 14 amino acids.

The chain carries TRBV7-3 and TRBJ2-1; TRBD2 might be the D (5 bases). The CDR3 loop spans 16 amino acids. The germline CDR1 and CDR2 sequences are SGHTA and FQGTGA. Trimming took off 4 bases at V and 0 bases at J, with 13 bases between the two ends. The CDR3 DNA sequence: TGTGCCAGCAGCTCTCGGACGGGAAGCTCCTACAATGAGCAGTTCTTC. Translating it yields CASSSRTGSSYNEQFF. Filled out from reference TRBV7-3 and TRBJ2-1, the complete variable domain reads GAGVSQTPSNKVTEKGKYVELRCDPISGHTALYWYRQSLGQGPEFLIYFQGTGAADDSGLPNDRFFAVRPEGSVSTLKIQRTERGDSAVYLCASSSRTGSSYNEQFFGPGTRLTVL.

This clone was picked up one time. CDR3 sequence: CAWSPQGAGELFF. CDR3 coding DNA: TGTGCCTGGAGTCCACAGGGCGCCGGGGAGCTGTTTTTT. The V gene is TRBV30, the J gene TRBJ2-2; possibly TRBD1 for D (6 bases). This CDR3 is 13 amino acids long. From germline, CDR1 is GTSNPN and CDR2 SVGIG (reference sequence). Trimming stripped 2 bases from V and 6 bases from J, with 10 bases between.

The table lists this clone with a count of one. V gene TRBV29-1 combines with J gene TRBJ1-1; 12 nucleotides align to TRBD1. There are 14 residues in the CDR3. Trimming cost V 6 bases and J 7 bases; bases outside gene matches: 9. In germline, CDR1 is SQVTM, CDR2 ANQGSEA. The CDR3 here is CSVGPGQGAVEAFF. Written as DNA, the CDR3 is TGCAGCGTGGGACCGGGACAGGGGGCGGTTGAAGCTTTCTTT.

This clone was seen a handful of times. The chain recombines TRBV11-2 with TRBJ2-2; 9 nucleotides agree with TRBD2. Germline V CDR1 and CDR2: SGHAT, FQNNGV. The CDR3 is made up of 16 amino acids. V gave up 11 bases and J gave up 0 bases; unmatched junction bases: 10. In DNA form, the CDR3 reads TGTGCCCTCCGCCAAGCGGGGGGCTCGAACACCGGGGAGCTGTTTTTT. It translates to CALRQAGGSNTGELFF.